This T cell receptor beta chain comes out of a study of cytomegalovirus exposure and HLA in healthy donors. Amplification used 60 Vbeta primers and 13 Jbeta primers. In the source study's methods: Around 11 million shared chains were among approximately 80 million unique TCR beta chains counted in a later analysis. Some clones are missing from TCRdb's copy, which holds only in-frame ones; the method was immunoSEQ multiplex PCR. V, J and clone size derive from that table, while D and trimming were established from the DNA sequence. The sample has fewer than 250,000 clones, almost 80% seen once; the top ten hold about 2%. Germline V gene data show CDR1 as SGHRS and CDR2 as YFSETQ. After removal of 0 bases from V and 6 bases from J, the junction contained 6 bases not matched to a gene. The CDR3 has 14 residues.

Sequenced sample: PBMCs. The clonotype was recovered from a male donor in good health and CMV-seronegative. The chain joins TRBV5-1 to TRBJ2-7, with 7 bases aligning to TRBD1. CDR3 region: CASSLGQGDLEQYF. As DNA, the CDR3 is TGCGCCAGCAGCTTGGGACAGGGAGACCTCGAGCAGTACTTC.